What follows are 21 T cell receptor beta chains derived from one specimen sequenced in a study of somatic mutations in cytotoxic T cells in rheumatoid arthritis. TCRdb's table, derived via immunoSEQ multiplex PCR, lists solely in-frame clones and lacks some. The repertoire consists of more than 20,000 clones, with roughly 82% occurring once and the leading ten covering around 5%. Sequencing was done on a sample of CD8+ T cells sorted from blood. The receptors here all came from a man aged 50 to 59 in good health.

The chain joins TRBV6-5 to TRBJ2-3, with 11 bases that match TRBD2. This CDR3 contains 15 residues. Per the germline V gene, CDR1 is MNHEY and CDR2 is SVGAGI. Trimming cost V 5 bases and J 4 bases; bases outside gene matches: 5. The CDR3 DNA follows: TGTGCCAGCAGTCTAGCGGGAGGCTCTGCAGATACGCAGTATTTT. This translates into CASSLAGGSADTQYF.

This clone was observed a handful of times. J is TRBJ1-1 and V is TRBV27; D not resolved. In germline, CDR1 is MNHEY, CDR2 SMNVEV (reference sequence). The CDR3 consists of 15 residues. The V end lost 3 bases, the J end lost 8 bases, and 19 bases lay between the germline ends. The CDR3 sequence: CASSLIGFGQTEAFF. The CDR3 bases are TGTGCCAGCAGTTTGATTGGGTTTGGGCAGACGGAAGCTTTCTTT.

The chain carries TRBV5-4 and TRBJ2-7, with D possibly matching TRBD1 (6 bases). The CDR3 consists of 13 residues. Germline V lookup: CDR1 SGHNT, CDR2 YYREEE (reference sequence). Trimming pared 3 bases from V and 4 bases from J, leaving 11 bases between. CDR3: CASSYERGYEQYF. The CDR3 coding sequence is TGTGCCAGCAGCTATGAAAGGGGGTACGAGCAGTACTTC.

This clone was detected once. The chain couples TRBV6-1 to TRBJ2-7; D unresolved. V was shortened by 5 bases and J by 3 bases, with 5 bases between the two germline ends. This CDR3 region has 11 residues. Germline loops: CDR1 MNHNS, CDR2 SASEGT. CDR3 sequence: CASSQYYEQYF. In DNA form, the CDR3 reads TGTGCCAGCAGTCAATACTACGAGCAGTACTTC.

This chain connects TRBV15 to TRBJ2-1; TRBD2 aligns across 9 bases. In germline, CDR1 is LNHNV, CDR2 YYDKDF (reference sequence). The CDR3 totals 15 residues. Trimming removed 5 bases from V and 3 bases from J; junction bases left unmatched: 5. CDR3: CATSGGTSFYNEQFF. DNA for the CDR3: TGTGCCACCAGCGGCGGGACTAGCTTCTACAATGAGCAGTTCTTC.

This sequence joins TRBV7-9 and TRBJ2-7, with TRBD2 as a possible D gene (6 bases). This CDR3 has 14 amino acids. Trimming left V 0 bases short and J 1 base short, with 7 bases between. The germline CDR1 and CDR2 sequences are SEHNR and FQNEAQ (reference sequence). The CDR3 loop reads CASSLAGGSYEQYF. CDR3 bases: TGTGCCAGCAGCTTAGCGGGGGGTTCCTACGAGCAGTACTTC. The complete variable domain, with remaining parts taken from reference TRBV7-9 and TRBJ2-7, reads DTGVSQNPRHKITKRGQNVTFRCDPISEHNRLYWYRQTLGQGPEFLTYFQNEAQLEKSRLLSDRFSAERPKGSFSTLEIQRTEQGDSAMYLCASSLAGGSYEQYFGPGTRLTVT.

This chain connects TRBV28 to TRBJ2-1, with TRBD2 as a possible D gene (6 bases). The length of the CDR3 is 13 residues. V was shortened by 2 bases and J by 8 bases, with 10 bases between the two germline ends. Germline CDR1 is MDHEN and CDR2 is SYDVKM. The CDR3: CASSLVPGDEQFF. CDR3 sequence (DNA): TGTGCCAGCAGTTTAGTCCCGGGGGATGAGCAGTTCTTC.

J is TRBJ2-1 and V is TRBV4-1, with TRBD1 matching over 10 bases. Germline V lookup: CDR1 MGHRA, CDR2 YSYEKL. V was clipped by 6 bases and J by 4 bases; unmatched bases: 6. The CDR3 sequence is 15 residues long. The CDR3 nucleotides are TGCGCCAGCAGGAGACAGGGGGCTGATTACAATGAGCAGTTCTTC. Protein sequence: CASRRQGADYNEQFF.

The rearrangement links TRBV5-1 to TRBJ2-3, with D possibly being TRBD1 or TRBD2 (6 bases each). The germline V gene has CDR1 SGHRS and CDR2 YFSETQ. CDR3 length: 16 residues. V lost 0 bases and J 4 bases, leaving 15 bases between the germline ends. CDR3 DNA sequence: TGCGCCAGCAGCTTGGAGGGACCAGGGGACTCAGATACGCAGTATTTT. Residues: CASSLEGPGDSDTQYF.

This clone came up once. The rearrangement joins TRBV6-1 to TRBJ2-1; 8 nucleotides line up with TRBD1. Germline values: CDR1 MNHNS, CDR2 SASEGT. With V trimmed by 10 bases and J by 6 bases, 11 bases remained unmatched. This CDR3 comprises 14 residues. Written as DNA, the CDR3 is TGTGCCACCGTGGAGACAGGGGACGTCAATGAGCAGTTCTTC. Translating it yields CATVETGDVNEQFF.

The chain carries TRBV7-6 and TRBJ2-3; possibly TRBD2 for D (6 bases). The CDR3 extends over 15 amino acids. The germline V and J ends were trimmed by 4 bases and 5 bases, with 16 bases remaining between them. Germline assignment: CDR1 SGHVS and CDR2 FNYEAQ. The CDR3: CASSSRDFGGDTQYF. The CDR3 nucleotides read TGTGCCAGCAGCTCGAGGGACTTCGGGGGAGATACGCAGTATTTT. Based on the CDR3 plus reference TRBV7-6 and TRBJ2-3, the full variable domain is GAGVSQSPRYKVTKRGQDVALRCDPISGHVSLYWYRQALGQGPEFLTYFNYEAQQDKSGLPNDRFSAERPEGSISTLTIQRTEQRDSAMYRCASSSRDFGGDTQYFGPGTRLTVL.

This chain uses TRBV7-9 with TRBJ2-7, with a tentative D call TRBD2 (6 bases). Germline loops: CDR1 SEHNR, CDR2 FQNEAQ (reference sequence). CDR3 length equals 14 residues. The V and J ends lost 5 bases and 4 bases respectively, with 15 bases between them. CDR3 sequence reads: CASSTSSANYEQYF. The CDR3 coding sequence is TGTGCCAGCAGCACATCTAGCGCCAATTACGAGCAGTACTTC.

The chain combines TRBV10-3 with TRBJ1-1; 7 bases match TRBD1. V was clipped by 11 bases and J by 3 bases; unmatched bases: 9. Germline V CDR1 and CDR2: ENHRY, SYGVKD. The CDR3 loop spans 13 amino acids. The CDR3 DNA sequence: TGTGCCGCCTCGAGACAGGGAGACACTGAAGCTTTCTTT. This codes for CAASRQGDTEAFF.

The V gene is TRBV4-1, the J gene TRBJ1-1; D gene uncertain. The CDR3 runs to 15 residues. Germline CDR1 reads MGHRA; CDR2 reads YSYEKL. Trimming removed 1 base from V and 3 bases from J, with 12 bases in between. DNA of the CDR3: TGCGCCAGCAGCCAAGTAAGTTCCGAGTACACTGAAGCTTTCTTT. Its protein product is CASSQVSSEYTEAFF.

The table lists this clone with a count of one. V and J are TRBV5-1 and TRBJ1-1; the D is unclear. The CDR3 contains 13 residues. Trimming cost V 0 bases and J 11 bases, with 14 bases left between them. The germline gives CDR1 SGHRS, CDR2 YFSETQ. The CDR3 is CASSLGGFLGAFF. The DNA for the CDR3 is TGCGCCAGCAGCTTGGGCGGGTTCCTCGGGGCTTTCTTT. Together with reference TRBV5-1 and TRBJ1-1, the CDR3 gives the full variable domain: KAGVTQTPRYLIKTRGQQVTLSCSPISGHRSVSWYQQTPGQGLQFLFEYFSETQRNKGNFPGRFSGRQFSNSRSEMNVSTLELGDSALYLCASSLGGFLGAFFGQGTRLTVV.

The gene calls are TRBV12-2 and TRBJ2-5. TRBV12-2 is deemed a pseudogene. This CDR3 region has 10 residues. CDR3 bases: TGTGCAAGTCGAGGACAGACCCAGTACTTC. Its protein is CASRGQTQYF.

The chain joins TRBV2 to TRBJ2-7; no clear D gene. Germline V gene data show CDR1 as SNHLY and CDR2 as FYNNEI. The CDR3 extends over 13 amino acids. Trimming took 3 bases from V and 0 from J, leaving 6 bases between them. The CDR3 DNA is TGTGCCAGCAGTGACTCTGGCTCCTACGAGCAGTACTTC. This encodes CASSDSGSYEQYF.

In this sample, this clone turned up once. The chain employs TRBV11-2 and TRBJ2-5; D not resolved. Trimming removed 1 base at V and 4 bases at J, with 10 bases between. The CDR3 length is 14 residues. Looked up from germline, CDR1 is SGHAT and CDR2 is FQNNGV. The CDR3 nucleotides are TGTGCCAGCAGCTTAGGGAAGGGCTCAGAGACCCAGTACTTC. Its protein product is CASSLGKGSETQYF.

The rearrangement uses TRBV2 and TRBJ2-5; weak D call: TRBD2 (6 bases). The tail of the sequence fits TRBJ2-7 better, so the J call may be wrong. CDR1 SNHLY and CDR2 FYNNEI come from the germline V gene. The CDR3 extends over 15 amino acids. The CDR3 region is CASISGEGLSYEQYF. In DNA form, the CDR3 reads TGTGCCAGCATATCGGGAGAGGGCCTCTCCTACGAGCAGTACTTC.

The chain couples TRBV7-9 to TRBJ1-1, with 8 nucleotides matching TRBD1. With 4 bases clipped from V and 2 bases from J, the junction kept 3 bases outside the gene matches. Germline loops: CDR1 SEHNR, CDR2 FQNEAQ (reference sequence). This CDR3 is built from 14 residues. The CDR3 region has the DNA TGTGCCAGCAGCTCCGGACAGGGTAACACTGAAGCTTTCTTT. Translating it yields CASSSGQGNTEAFF.

The J gene is TRBJ2-3, the V gene TRBV7-6, with 7 bases that match TRBD2. With V trimmed by 5 bases and J by 11 bases, 13 bases remained unmatched. The V gene's germline CDR1 is SGHVS and CDR2 FNYEAQ. There are 14 residues in the CDR3. The CDR3 bases are TGTGCCAGCAGCCCAGTGGGGACTACCCCTCAGCAGTATTTT. The encoded protein is CASSPVGTTPQQYF.